This entry lists 20 T cell receptor beta chains sequenced from one sample in a study of neurological immune-mediated disorders. Via MiXCR, TCRdb re-called the 5' RACE reads, giving one row per CDR3 protein. The sample lists tens of thousands of distinct CDR3 sequences, about 15% seen once, with 27% in the top ten. The sequenced material came from PBMCs. The source of these receptors is a man aged 65 to 85 in good health.

Ten or more counts support this clonotype. The chain links TRBV12-3 or TRBV12-4 to TRBJ1-6, with 10 bases that match TRBD1. This CDR3 region has 16 residues. Germline trimming cut 1 base from V and 8 bases from J; bases unmatched to any gene: 5. The CDR3 coding sequence is TGTGCCAGCAGTTTAGGGACAGGGGGTTCTTATTCACCCCTCCACTTT. Translating gives CASSLGTGGSYSPLHF.

This clonotype was observed a single time. The rearrangement links TRBV5-1 to TRBJ2-5; the match to TRBD1 covers 8 bases. CDR3 length: 17 residues. V shed 4 bases and J 4 bases; nucleotides not matched to a gene: 15. The germline V gene encodes CDR1 SGHRS and CDR2 YFSETQ. DNA for the CDR3: TGCGCCAGCAGCCCACTCCTGACGGGACAGGTAGGAGAGACCCAGTACTTC. Residues: CASSPLLTGQVGETQYF.

This clonotype came up many times. This chain links TRBV29-1 with TRBJ2-2; 10 bases match TRBD2. This CDR3 spans 13 amino acids. The V gene's germline CDR1 is SQVTM and CDR2 ANQGSEA. V was clipped by 7 bases and J by 5 bases; unmatched bases: 4. The CDR3 is CSGTAGGTGELFF. The CDR3 DNA sequence: TGCAGCGGCACAGCGGGAGGGACCGGGGAGCTGTTTTTT.

There are many counts of this clonotype. V gene TRBV9 combines with J gene TRBJ2-7; no clear D gene. Trimming removed 4 bases at V and 0 bases at J, with 11 bases between. Germline V CDR1 and CDR2: SGDLS, YYNGEE. This CDR3 region has 14 residues. Here the CDR3 reads CASSPQVSSYEQYF. DNA of the CDR3: TGTGCCAGCAGCCCCCAGGTTAGCTCCTACGAGCAGTACTTC. The whole variable domain, filled in from reference TRBV9 and TRBJ2-7, reads DSGVTQTPKHLITATGQRVTLRCSPRSGDLSVYWYQQSLDQGLQFLIQYYNGEERAKGNILERFSAQQFPDLHSELNLSSLELGDSALYFCASSPQVSSYEQYFGPGTRLTVT.

This clonotype was detected ten times or more. The V gene is TRBV27, the J gene TRBJ2-1; 7 bases match TRBD1. The germline gives CDR1 MNHEY, CDR2 SMNVEV (reference sequence). This CDR3 has 17 residues. V gave up 5 bases and J gave up 1 base; unmatched junction bases: 11. The CDR3 loop reads CASSPRLGGLSYNEQFF. DNA for the CDR3: TGTGCCAGCAGTCCAAGGTTAGGGGGCTTGTCCTACAATGAGCAGTTCTTC.

This clonotype was seen many times. The V gene is TRBV5-1, the J gene TRBJ1-4; the match to TRBD1 covers 8 bases. V lost 0 bases and J lost 7; bases outside the gene matches: 2. This CDR3 is built from 14 residues. Germline V gene sequence: CDR1 SGHRS, CDR2 YFSETQ. The CDR3 DNA reads TGCGCCAGCAGCTTGGGGCAGGGGGCTGAAAAACTGTTTTTT. This sequence encodes CASSLGQGAEKLFF.

Details on this clonotype: The DNA is left out, because the CDR3 cannot be placed on it with certainty; the CDR3 is given as TCRdb lists it. The rearrangement joins TRBV10-3 to TRBJ2-2; the D segment call TRBD2 is taken from the table without a DNA check. The germline V gene has CDR1 ENHRY and CDR2 SYGVKD. The CDR3 sequence runs 24 residues, both termini included. The CDR3 reads CAISASSGGSYEQYFGPGTGELFF.

On this clonotype: Given a much more abundant clone one base away, this may be a read error. This chain connects TRBV6-2 or TRBV6-3 to TRBJ2-1, with TRBD2 identical over 10 bases. The CDR3 extends over 15 amino acids. After removal of 7 bases from V and 4 bases from J, the junction contained 7 bases not matched to a gene. The V gene's germline CDR1 is MNHEY and CDR2 SVGEGT. CDR3 residues: CASTYSGGSYNEQFF. CDR3 DNA: TGTGCCAGCACTTATAGCGGGGGGTCGTACAATGAGCAGTTCTTC.

This clonotype came up many times. The chain joins TRBV20-1 to TRBJ2-3, with D perhaps matching TRBD1 or TRBD2 (6 bases each). Per germline, CDR1 DFQATT and CDR2 SNEGSKA (reference sequence). The CDR3 is 14 residues long. V lost 6 bases, J lost 2 bases, and 15 bases lay in between. The CDR3 DNA sequence: TGCAGTGCCCCCGTCGGGGGCTCCACAGATACGCAGTATTTT. Its translation: CSAPVGGSTDTQYF.

This clonotype showed up many times. The gene calls are TRBV3-1 and TRBJ2-7, with TRBD2 matching 8 bases. The germline gives CDR1 LGHDT, CDR2 YNNKEL (reference sequence). The CDR3 is 15 amino acids. V was clipped by 0 bases and J by 3 bases; unmatched bases: 4. The CDR3 region has the DNA TGTGCCAGCAGCCAAGAAAGACTAGCGAGCTACGAGCAGTACTTC. Residues: CASSQERLASYEQYF.

With respect to this clonotype: At one end the junction does not follow the germline gene, possibly because of a read error. The chain carries TRBV6-2 or TRBV6-3 and TRBJ2-5; D possibly uses TRBD1 or TRBD2 (5 bases each). The CDR3 is made up of 14 amino acids. Germline V gene lookup returns CDR1 MNHEY and CDR2 SVGEGT. The chain's CDR3 is CVSIVGTGTETQYF. CDR3 DNA sequence: TGTGTCAGCATAGTGGGGACGGGTACAGAGACCCAGTACTTC.

This clonotype was counted ten times or more. V gene TRBV20-1 combines with J gene TRBJ2-3; 8 bases line up with TRBD1. The CDR3 is made up of 13 amino acids. Germline V gene lookup returns CDR1 DFQATT and CDR2 SNEGSKA (reference sequence). V lost 6 bases to trimming and J lost 3 bases; unmatched junction nucleotides: 5. The CDR3 region is CSAGQGATDTQYF. The CDR3 DNA follows: TGCAGTGCAGGTCAGGGGGCAACAGATACGCAGTATTTT.

The genes are TRBV7-3 and TRBJ2-2; 9 nucleotides agree with TRBD1. CDR3 size: 18 residues. Unmatched junction bases numbered 11, after V lost 1 base and J lost 5 bases. Germline V gene data show CDR1 as SGHTA and CDR2 as FQGTGA. CDR3 sequence reads: CASSLIASGQGGTGELFF. In DNA, the CDR3 is TGTGCCAGCAGCTTAATTGCATCGGGACAGGGAGGGACCGGGGAGCTGTTTTTT.

For this clonotype: Being one base from a much bigger clone, this may be a read error. The chain joins TRBV20-1 to TRBJ2-5; 7 nucleotides align to TRBD2. The CDR3 consists of 15 residues. Germline lookup yields CDR1 DFQATT and CDR2 SNEGSKA (reference sequence). CDR3 bases: TGCAGTTCTAGATCCCCCTCGGAGGGAGGGGAGACCCAGTACTTC. It is translated as CSSRSPSEGGETQYF.

This clonotype was seen at least ten times. The rearrangement links TRBV6-6 to TRBJ2-1; 10 positions match TRBD2. V lost 8 bases and J lost 8; bases outside the gene matches: 9. From germline, CDR1 is MNHNY and CDR2 SVGAGI (reference sequence). CDR3 size: 14 residues. CDR3 DNA: TGTGCCAGCCATCCCAGCGGGGGGGCAGATGAGCAGTTCTTC. This translates into CASHPSGGADEQFF.

This clonotype was detected ten times or more. The CDR3 loop is CASSPGQVVTGELFF. Written as DNA, the CDR3 is TGCGCCAGCAGCCCAGGACAGGTGGTCACCGGGGAGCTGTTTTTT. The chain joins TRBV5-1 to TRBJ2-2, with 7 bases that match TRBD1. The V gene end was trimmed by 4 bases and the J gene end by 4 bases; junction bases not matched to a gene: 7. Germline V gene data show CDR1 as SGHRS and CDR2 as YFSETQ. The CDR3 has 15 residues. Combining the CDR3 with reference TRBV5-1 and TRBJ2-2 gives the whole variable domain KAGVTQTPRYLIKTRGQQVTLSCSPISGHRSVSWYQQTPGQGLQFLFEYFSETQRNKGNFPGRFSGRQFSNSRSEMNVSTLELGDSALYLCASSPGQVVTGELFFGEGSRLTVL.

The gene calls are TRBV2 and TRBJ2-7; 8 bases map to TRBD1. The germline V gene encodes CDR1 SNHLY and CDR2 FYNNEI. Losses at the gene ends were 4 bases for V and 0 bases for J; bases not matched to a gene: 5. CDR3 length: 15 amino acids. CDR3 nucleotide sequence: TGTGCCAGCAGTGGGGGACAGGCTCTCTCCTACGAGCAGTACTTC. Residues: CASSGGQALSYEQYF.

This clonotype was counted ten times or more. This sequence joins TRBV14 and TRBJ2-3, with TRBD2 matching 7 bases. V lost 0 bases to trimming and J lost 3 bases; unmatched junction nucleotides: 0. The CDR3 is made up of 14 amino acids. The germline V gene has CDR1 SGHDN and CDR2 FVKESK. CDR3 coding DNA: TGTGCCAGCAGCCAAGAGGGGGGGACAGATACGCAGTATTTT. This codes for CASSQEGGTDTQYF. Filled out from reference TRBV14 and TRBJ2-3, the complete variable domain reads EAGVTQFPSHSVIEKGQTVTLRCDPISGHDNLYWYRRVMGKEIKFLLHFVKESKQDESGMPNNRFLAERTGGTYSTLKVQPAELEDSGVYFCASSQEGGTDTQYFGPGTRLTVL.

This clonotype was detected many times. The chain uses TRBV28 and TRBJ2-5, with 8 bases fitting TRBD1. CDR1 is MDHEN and CDR2 is SYDVKM in the germline V gene. Losses at the gene ends were 6 bases for V and 5 bases for J; bases not matched to a gene: 8. CDR3 length: 14 amino acids. The CDR3 nucleotides are TGTGCCAGCAGCGTCGGACAGGGAAGCGAGACCCAGTACTTC. Translation gives CASSVGQGSETQYF.

This clonotype was seen ten or more times. The CDR3 DNA reads TGTGCCAGCAGCCGATTCCTCCAGCAGCCCCAGCATTTT. As protein: CASSRFLQQPQHF. The chain has TRBV6-6 and TRBJ1-5; D uncertain. V was trimmed by 6 bases and J by 7 bases, leaving 13 bases between them. Germline V lookup: CDR1 MNHNY, CDR2 SVGAGI (reference sequence). The CDR3 runs to 13 residues.